This TCR beta chain derives from a study of T cell changes during pregnancy in multiple sclerosis. Using immunoSEQ multiplex PCR, the repertoire was profiled, and TCRdb retains in-frame clones only, with some absent. The sample holds some 79,000 clones, 80% to 95% seen once. This CDR3 has 14 amino acids. V lost 4 bases and J lost 4; bases outside the gene matches: 4. The germline gives CDR1 SGHNT, CDR2 YYREEE (reference sequence). The rearrangement links TRBV5-4 to TRBJ2-2, with 7 positions matching TRBD2. This sequence was found in a female donor with multiple sclerosis, enrolled in a pregnancy study. Sample: CD4+ T cells from peripheral blood mononuclear cells, taken in the second trimester of pregnancy. The CDR3 loop is CASSREAGTGELFF. In nucleotides, the CDR3 is TGTGCCAGCAGCCGGGAGGCGGGCACCGGGGAGCTGTTTTTT.